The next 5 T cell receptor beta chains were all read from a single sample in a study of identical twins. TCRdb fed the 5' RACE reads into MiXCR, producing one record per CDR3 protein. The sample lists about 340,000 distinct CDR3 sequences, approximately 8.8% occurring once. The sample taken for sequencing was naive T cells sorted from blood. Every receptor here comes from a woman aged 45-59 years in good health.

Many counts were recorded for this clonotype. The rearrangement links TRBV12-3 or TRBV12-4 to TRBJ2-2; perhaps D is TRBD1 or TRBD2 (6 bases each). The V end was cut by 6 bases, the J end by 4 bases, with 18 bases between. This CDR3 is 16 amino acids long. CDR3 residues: CASRSGWGAGTGELFF. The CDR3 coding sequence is TGTGCCAGCAGATCAGGTTGGGGGGCGGGCACCGGGGAGCTGTTTTTT.

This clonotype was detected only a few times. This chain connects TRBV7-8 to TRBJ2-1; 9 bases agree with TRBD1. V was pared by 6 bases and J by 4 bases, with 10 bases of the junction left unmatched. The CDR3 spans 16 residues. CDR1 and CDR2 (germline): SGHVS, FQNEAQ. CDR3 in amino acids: CASSSPGTGLYNEQFF. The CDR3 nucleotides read TGTGCCAGCAGTTCCCCCGGGACAGGGCTTTACAATGAGCAGTTCTTC.

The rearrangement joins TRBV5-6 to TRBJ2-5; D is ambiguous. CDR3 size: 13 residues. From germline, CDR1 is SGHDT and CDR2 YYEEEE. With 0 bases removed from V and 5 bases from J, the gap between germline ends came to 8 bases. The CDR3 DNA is TGTGCCAGCAGCTTGGGACATGCGGAGACCCAGTACTTC. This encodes CASSLGHAETQYF.

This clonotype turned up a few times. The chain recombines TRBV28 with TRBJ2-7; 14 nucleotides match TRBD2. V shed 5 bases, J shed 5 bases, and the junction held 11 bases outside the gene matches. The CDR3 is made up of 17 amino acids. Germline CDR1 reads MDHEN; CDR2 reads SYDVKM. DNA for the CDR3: TGTGCCAGCAGTGTCGGGGGACTAGCGGGAGAGACCCACGAGCAGTACTTC. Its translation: CASSVGGLAGETHEQYF.

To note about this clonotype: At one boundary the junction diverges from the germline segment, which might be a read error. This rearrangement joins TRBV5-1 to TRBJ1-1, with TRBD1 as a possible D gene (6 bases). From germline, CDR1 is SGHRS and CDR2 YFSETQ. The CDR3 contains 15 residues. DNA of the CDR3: TGCGCCAGAAGCTCCAGGGGTATGGGGAACACTGAAGCTTTCTTT. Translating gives CARSSRGMGNTEAFF.